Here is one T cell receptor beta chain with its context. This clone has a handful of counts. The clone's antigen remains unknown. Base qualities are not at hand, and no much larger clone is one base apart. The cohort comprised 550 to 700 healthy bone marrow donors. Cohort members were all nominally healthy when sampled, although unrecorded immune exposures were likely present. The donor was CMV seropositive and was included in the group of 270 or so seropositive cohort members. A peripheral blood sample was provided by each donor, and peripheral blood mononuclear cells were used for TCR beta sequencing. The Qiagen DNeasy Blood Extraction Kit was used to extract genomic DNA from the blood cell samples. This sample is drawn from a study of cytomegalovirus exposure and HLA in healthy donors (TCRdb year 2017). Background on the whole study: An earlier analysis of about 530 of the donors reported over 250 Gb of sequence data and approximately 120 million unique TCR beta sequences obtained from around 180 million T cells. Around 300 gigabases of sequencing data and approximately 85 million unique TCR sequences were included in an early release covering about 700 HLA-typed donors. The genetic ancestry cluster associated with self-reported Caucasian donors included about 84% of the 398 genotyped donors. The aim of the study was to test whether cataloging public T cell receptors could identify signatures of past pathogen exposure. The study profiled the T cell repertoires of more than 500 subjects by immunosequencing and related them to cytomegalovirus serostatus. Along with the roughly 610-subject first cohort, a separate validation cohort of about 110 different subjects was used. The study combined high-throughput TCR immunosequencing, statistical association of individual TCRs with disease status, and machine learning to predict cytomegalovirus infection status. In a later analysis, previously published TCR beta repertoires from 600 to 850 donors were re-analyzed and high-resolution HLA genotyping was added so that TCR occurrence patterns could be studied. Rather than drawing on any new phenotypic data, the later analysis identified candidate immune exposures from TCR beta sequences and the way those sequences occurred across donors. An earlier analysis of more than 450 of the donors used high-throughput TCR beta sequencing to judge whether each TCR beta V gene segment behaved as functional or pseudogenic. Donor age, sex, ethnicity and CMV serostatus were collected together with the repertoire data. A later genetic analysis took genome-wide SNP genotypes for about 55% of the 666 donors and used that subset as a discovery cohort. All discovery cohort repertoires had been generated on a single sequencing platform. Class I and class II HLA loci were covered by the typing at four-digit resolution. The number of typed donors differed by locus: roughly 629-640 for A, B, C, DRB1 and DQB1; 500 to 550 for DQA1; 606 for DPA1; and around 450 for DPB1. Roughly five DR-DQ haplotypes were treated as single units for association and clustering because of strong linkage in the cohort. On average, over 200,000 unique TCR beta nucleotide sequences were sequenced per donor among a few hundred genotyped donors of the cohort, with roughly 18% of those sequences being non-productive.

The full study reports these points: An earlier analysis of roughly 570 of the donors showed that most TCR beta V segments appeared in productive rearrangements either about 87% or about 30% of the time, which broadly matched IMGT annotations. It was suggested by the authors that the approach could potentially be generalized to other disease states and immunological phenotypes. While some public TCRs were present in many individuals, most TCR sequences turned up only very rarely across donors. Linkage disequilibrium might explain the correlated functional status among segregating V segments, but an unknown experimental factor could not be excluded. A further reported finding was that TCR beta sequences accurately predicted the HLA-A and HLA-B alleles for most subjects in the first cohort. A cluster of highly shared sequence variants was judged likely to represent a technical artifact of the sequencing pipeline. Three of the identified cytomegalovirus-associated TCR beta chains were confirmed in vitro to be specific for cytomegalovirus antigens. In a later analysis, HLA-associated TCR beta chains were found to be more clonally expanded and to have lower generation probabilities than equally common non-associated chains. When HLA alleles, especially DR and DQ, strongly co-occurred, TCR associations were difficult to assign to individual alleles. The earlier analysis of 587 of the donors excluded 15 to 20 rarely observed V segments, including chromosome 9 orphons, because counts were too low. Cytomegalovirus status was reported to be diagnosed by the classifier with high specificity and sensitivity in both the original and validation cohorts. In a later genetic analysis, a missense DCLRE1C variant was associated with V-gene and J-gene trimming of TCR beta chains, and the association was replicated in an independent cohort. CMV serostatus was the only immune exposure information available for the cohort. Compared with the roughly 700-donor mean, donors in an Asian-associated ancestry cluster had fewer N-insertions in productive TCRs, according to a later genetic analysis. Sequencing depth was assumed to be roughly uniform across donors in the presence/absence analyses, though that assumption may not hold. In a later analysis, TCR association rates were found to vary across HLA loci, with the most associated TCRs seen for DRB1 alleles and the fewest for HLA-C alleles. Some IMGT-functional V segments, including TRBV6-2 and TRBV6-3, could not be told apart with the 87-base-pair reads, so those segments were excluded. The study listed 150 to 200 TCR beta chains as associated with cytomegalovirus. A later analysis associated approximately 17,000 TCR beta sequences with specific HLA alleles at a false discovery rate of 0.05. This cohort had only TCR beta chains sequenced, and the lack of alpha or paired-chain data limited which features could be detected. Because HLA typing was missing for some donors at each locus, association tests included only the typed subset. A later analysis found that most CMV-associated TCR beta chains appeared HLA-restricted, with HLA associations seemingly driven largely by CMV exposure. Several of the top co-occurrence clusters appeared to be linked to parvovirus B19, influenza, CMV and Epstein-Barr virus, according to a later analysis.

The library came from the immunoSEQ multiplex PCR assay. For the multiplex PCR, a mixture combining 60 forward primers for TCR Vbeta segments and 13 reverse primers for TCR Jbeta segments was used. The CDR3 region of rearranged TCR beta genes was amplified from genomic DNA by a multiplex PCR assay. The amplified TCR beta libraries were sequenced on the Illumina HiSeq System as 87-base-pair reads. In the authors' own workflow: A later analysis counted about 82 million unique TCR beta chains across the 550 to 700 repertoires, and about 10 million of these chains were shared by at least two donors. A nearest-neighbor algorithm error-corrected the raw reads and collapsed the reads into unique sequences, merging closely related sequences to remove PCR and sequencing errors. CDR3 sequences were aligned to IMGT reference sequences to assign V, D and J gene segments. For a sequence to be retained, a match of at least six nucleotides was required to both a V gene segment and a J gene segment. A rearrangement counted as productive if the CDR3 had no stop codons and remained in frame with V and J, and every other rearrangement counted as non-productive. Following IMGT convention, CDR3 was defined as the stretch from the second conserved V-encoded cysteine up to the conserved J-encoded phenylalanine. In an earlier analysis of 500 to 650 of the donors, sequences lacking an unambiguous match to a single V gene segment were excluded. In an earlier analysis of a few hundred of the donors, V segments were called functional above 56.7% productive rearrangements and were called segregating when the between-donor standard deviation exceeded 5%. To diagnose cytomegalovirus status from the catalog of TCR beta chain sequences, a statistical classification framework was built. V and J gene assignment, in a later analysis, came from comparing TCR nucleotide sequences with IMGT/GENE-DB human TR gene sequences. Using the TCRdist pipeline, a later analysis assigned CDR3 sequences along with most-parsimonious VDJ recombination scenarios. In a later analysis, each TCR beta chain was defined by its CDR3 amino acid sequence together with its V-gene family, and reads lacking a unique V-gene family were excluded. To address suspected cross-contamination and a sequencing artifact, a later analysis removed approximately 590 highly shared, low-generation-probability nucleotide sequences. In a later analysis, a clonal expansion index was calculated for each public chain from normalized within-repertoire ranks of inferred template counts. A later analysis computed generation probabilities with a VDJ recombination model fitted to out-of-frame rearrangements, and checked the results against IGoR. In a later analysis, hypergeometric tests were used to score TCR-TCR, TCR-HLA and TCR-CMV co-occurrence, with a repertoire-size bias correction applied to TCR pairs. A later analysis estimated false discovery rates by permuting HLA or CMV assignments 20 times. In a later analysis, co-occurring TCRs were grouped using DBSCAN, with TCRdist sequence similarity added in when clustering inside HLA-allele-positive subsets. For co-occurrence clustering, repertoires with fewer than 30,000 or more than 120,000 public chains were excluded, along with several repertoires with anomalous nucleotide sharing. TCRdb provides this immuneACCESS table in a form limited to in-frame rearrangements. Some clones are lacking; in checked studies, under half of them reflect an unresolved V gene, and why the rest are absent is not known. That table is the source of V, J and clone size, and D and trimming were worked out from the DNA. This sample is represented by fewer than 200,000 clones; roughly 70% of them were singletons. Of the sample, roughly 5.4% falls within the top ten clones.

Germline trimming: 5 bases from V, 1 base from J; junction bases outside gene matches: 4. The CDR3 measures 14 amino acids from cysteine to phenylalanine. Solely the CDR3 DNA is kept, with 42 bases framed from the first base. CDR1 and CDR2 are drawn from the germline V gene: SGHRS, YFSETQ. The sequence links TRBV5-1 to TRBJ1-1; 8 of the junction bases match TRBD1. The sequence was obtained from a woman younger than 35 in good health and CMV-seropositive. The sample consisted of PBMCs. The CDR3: CASRPQGENTEAFF. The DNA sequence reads TGCGCCAGCAGGCCACAGGGGGAGAACACTGAAGCTTTCTTT.